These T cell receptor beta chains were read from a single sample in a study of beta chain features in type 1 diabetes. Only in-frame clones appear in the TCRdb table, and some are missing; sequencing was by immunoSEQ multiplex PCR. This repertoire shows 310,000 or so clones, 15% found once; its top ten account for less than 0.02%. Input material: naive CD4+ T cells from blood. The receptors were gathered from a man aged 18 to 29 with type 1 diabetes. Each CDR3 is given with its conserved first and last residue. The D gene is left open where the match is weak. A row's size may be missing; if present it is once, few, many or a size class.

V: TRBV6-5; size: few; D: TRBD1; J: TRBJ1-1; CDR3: CASSHRGGEAFF; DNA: TGTGCCAGCAGTCACAGGGGTGGTGAAGCTTTCTTT
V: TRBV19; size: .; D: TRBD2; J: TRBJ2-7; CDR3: CASRRLAGGPYEQYF; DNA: TGTGCCAGCCGACGGCTGGCGGGAGGGCCCTACGAGCAGTACTTC
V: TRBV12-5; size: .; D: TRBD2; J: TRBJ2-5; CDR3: CASGLVAASGYQETQYF; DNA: TGTGCTAGTGGTTTGGTAGCGGCTAGCGGATACCAAGAGACCCAGTACTTC
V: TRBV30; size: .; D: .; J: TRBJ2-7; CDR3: CAWSVPPGTYEQYF; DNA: TGTGCCTGGAGTGTACCCCCAGGGACCTACGAGCAGTACTTC
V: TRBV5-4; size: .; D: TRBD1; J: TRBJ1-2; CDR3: CASSWAGTGGYGYTF; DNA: TGTGCCAGCAGCTGGGCCGGGACAGGGGGCTATGGCTACACCTTC
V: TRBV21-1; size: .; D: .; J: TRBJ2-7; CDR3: CASSITGFSHEQYF; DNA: TGTGCCAGCAGCATAACCGGGTTTAGCCACGAGCAGTACTTC
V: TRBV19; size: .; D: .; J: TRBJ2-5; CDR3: CASSVGGARETQYF; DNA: TGTGCCAGTAGTGTAGGGGGAGCGAGAGAGACCCAGTACTTC
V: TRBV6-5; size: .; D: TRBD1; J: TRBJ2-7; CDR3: CASSWGQVGGYEQYF; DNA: TGTGCCAGCAGCTGGGGACAGGTTGGCGGTTACGAGCAGTACTTC
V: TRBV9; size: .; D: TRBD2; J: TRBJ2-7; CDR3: CASSSLSGDPPYEQYF; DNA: TGTGCCAGCAGCTCCCTAAGCGGGGACCCTCCCTACGAGCAGTACTTC
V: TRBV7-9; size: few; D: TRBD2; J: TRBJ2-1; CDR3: CASISGAGGSEQFF; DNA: TGTGCCTCCATATCAGGTGCGGGGGGCAGTGAGCAGTTCTTC
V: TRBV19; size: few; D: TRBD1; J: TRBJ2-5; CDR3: CASSSPGTGGGETQYF; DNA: TGTGCCAGTAGTTCCCCCGGGACAGGGGGAGGAGAGACCCAGTACTTC
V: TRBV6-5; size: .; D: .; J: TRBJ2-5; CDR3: CASSLRETQYF; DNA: TGTGCCAGCAGCCTCAGAGAGACCCAGTACTTC
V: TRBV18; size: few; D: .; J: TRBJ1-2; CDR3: CASSPDRSHYGYTF; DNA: TGTGCCAGCTCACCCGACAGGAGTCACTATGGCTACACCTTC
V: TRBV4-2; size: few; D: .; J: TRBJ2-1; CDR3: CASSQEGRNEQFF; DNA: TGTGCCAGCAGCCAAGAGGGGAGGAATGAGCAGTTCTTC
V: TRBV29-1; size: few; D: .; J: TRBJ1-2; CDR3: CSVEKVEPDYYGYTF; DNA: TGCAGCGTTGAAAAGGTGGAGCCGGATTACTATGGCTACACCTTC
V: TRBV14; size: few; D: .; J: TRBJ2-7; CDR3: CASSLQQGSYEQYF; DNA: TGTGCCAGCAGCCTACAACAGGGATCCTACGAGCAGTACTTC